This entry concerns a single T cell receptor (beta chain). Its target is not known. These data are taken from a study of shared clonotypes between healthy human individuals. Germline-derived CDR1 and CDR2 are SGDLS and YYNGEE. Trimming shortened V by 3 bases and J by 3 bases, and 13 bases separated the two germline ends. The CDR3 covers 15 residues. Points from the study as a whole: At large depth, rarefaction still showed sorted-subset sequencing to be incomplete.

The data were produced by immunoSEQ multiplex PCR, yet TCRdb's version contains in-frame clones alone and is incomplete. The sample consists of over 800,000 clones, 85% to 95% of them appearing once. Naivety among CD8 cells was defined by CD45RO negativity and positive CCR7 selection, thereby excluding terminally differentiated effector memory CD45RA+ cells. Recent acute infections and vaccinations were absent in the healthy HIV-negative adult donors. The chain couples TRBV9 to TRBJ2-1; D is possibly TRBD2 (5 bases). The specimen was naive CD8+ T cells sorted from blood. The receptor was isolated from a man between 25 and 39 years old in good health. The chain's CDR3 is CASSADYRDYNEQFF. The CDR3 coding sequence is TGTGCCAGCAGCGCCGACTATAGAGACTACAATGAGCAGTTCTTC. Drawing the rest from reference TRBV9 and TRBJ2-1, the complete variable domain is DSGVTQTPKHLITATGQRVTLRCSPRSGDLSVYWYQQSLDQGLQFLIQYYNGEERAKGNILERFSAQQFPDLHSELNLSSLELGDSALYFCASSADYRDYNEQFFGPGTRLTVL.